This TCR beta chain was retrieved from a study of CD8+ T cells in alopecia areata (dated by TCRdb to 2016 to 2019). As for the study more broadly: The study used high-throughput TCRbeta sequencing to examine T cell clonal expansion in alopecia areata, in both the C3H/HeJ mouse model and human patients. On the human side, TCRbeta sequencing was run on scalp tissue and on sorted CD4+ and CD8+ peripheral blood T cells from healthy controls and from alopecia areata patients with either patchy or totalis/universalis disease. The RNA source kit depended on sample type: the PAXgene miRNA kit for fixed scalp, the miRNeasy kit for PBMCs, and the RNeasy kit for mouse skin. Amplification of TCRbeta CDR3 regions was done by immunoSEQ multiplex PCR using 35 Vbeta forward primers and 13 Jbeta reverse primers. Scalp clonality was compared across normal scalp (n=4), patchy alopecia areata scalp (n=8), and alopecia totalis/universalis scalp (n=8). Results and caveats for the whole study, not just this receptor: Unlike mouse skin, where gammadelta T cells dominate, normal human skin contains resident alphabeta T cells that get sequenced too, which complicates analysis of the scalp TCR repertoire. Compared with normal scalp, lesional scalp, particularly in alopecia totalis/universalis, had higher clonality and more expanded CD8+ clones, which suggests antigenic drive. Shared TCR sequences between patients were less evident than in mice, which may be partly attributable to HLA diversity in the patient population.

Lesional scalp punch biopsies and peripheral blood were collected from alopecia areata patients. PBMCs were separated by density centrifugation and stained for CD3, CD4 and CD8, after which CD4+ and CD8+ T cells were sorted on a FACSAria. As part of a multicenter biomarker study, untreated alopecia areata patients were recruited. In 4 to 6 patients from the biomarker study, blood CD8+ T cells were sorted further into NKG2D-low and NKG2D-high fractions. Library method: the immunoSEQ multiplex PCR assay. To provide template for TCR sequencing, every sample had RNA extracted and reverse transcribed into cDNA. SuperScript III was used for first-strand cDNA synthesis, primed with a 2:1 mix of oligo-dT and random hexamers. A synthetic immune receptor repertoire was used to measure amplification bias, and any remaining bias was corrected computationally. As for how the authors treated the data: After raw reads were preprocessed to remove errors, the CDR3 was defined following IMGT conventions as running from the conserved cysteine to phenylalanine. Clonality was computed as 1 minus the Shannon entropy, with the entropy normalized by log2 of the number of productive unique TCRs. Scalp TCRbeta sequences were cross-referenced with sorted blood CD4 and CD8 repertoires so that the CD4 or CD8 identity of scalp clones could be inferred. Held by TCRdb, this immuneACCESS table contains in-frame sequences only and omits some clones. Under half of the omission traces to an unresolved V gene where checked; the cause of the rest is unknown. The DNA was the basis for D and trimming; V, J and clone size are from that table. In all, the sample holds around 80,000 clones, and approximately 50% of those were seen once. The ten largest clonotypes hold around 5.7% of the sample.

CDR1 and CDR2 are read off the germline V gene as LGHNA and YSLEER. Relative to germline, V is 1 base shorter and J is 5 bases shorter, with 18 bases between their ends. The CDR3 numbers 16 residues from cysteine through phenylalanine. The CDR3 DNA has 48 bases and is translated from base 1. As concerns this clone: Its antigen is still unknown. The input lacks base qualities; no much larger clone sits a single base away.

Specimen: NKG2D-high CD8+ T cells sorted from blood. The cell subset or site label, as the study defines it: sorted CD8+ NKG2D-high blood T cells. The sequence derives from a human donor with alopecia areata. The sequence joins TRBV4-3 to TRBJ2-7; the D gene is unclear. The CDR3 reads CASSQGLIQKGDEQYF. The DNA sequence is TGCGCCAGCAGCCAAGGTTTGATACAGAAGGGCGACGAGCAGTACTTC.